The 10 T cell receptor beta chains presented below share a single source sample, sequenced in a study of blood T cell repertoires in COVID-19. Here immunoSEQ multiplex PCR was the method, and the copy in TCRdb shows in-frame clones only, minus some. This sample has 130,000 or so clones; about 74% occur once, and the top ten carry over 7%. Sequencing used peripheral blood. The receptors shown here come from a human donor in a cohort sampled during active COVID-19.

The CDR3 sequence: CASSEIGQGANEQYF. The CDR3 DNA reads as TGCGCCAGCAGTGAGATCGGACAGGGGGCGAACGAGCAGTACTTC. The chain is built from TRBV10-2 and TRBJ2-7, with TRBD1 matching 11 bases. V was pared by 2 bases and J by 5 bases, with 5 bases of the junction left unmatched. The germline V gene encodes CDR1 WSHSY and CDR2 SAAADI. This CDR3 spans 15 amino acids.

V and J are TRBV7-2 and TRBJ1-5, with 10 positions matching TRBD1. The V gene's germline CDR1 is SGHTA and CDR2 FQGNSA. This CDR3 has 15 residues. V was pared by 4 bases and J by 2 bases, with 2 bases of the junction left unmatched. The CDR3 sequence: CASSSGTGGNQPQHF. CDR3 nucleotides: TGTGCCAGCAGCTCCGGGACAGGGGGCAATCAGCCCCAGCATTTT.

This clone was seen a few times. V usage is TRBV27 and J usage is TRBJ1-3; D perhaps matches TRBD1 (5 bases). This CDR3 is 15 amino acids long. V was cut by 1 base and J by 1 base, with 8 bases left in between. Germline V gene lookup returns CDR1 MNHEY and CDR2 SMNVEV (reference sequence). In DNA form, the CDR3 reads TGTGCCAGCAGTTTATTGCCAGGGTCTGGAAACACCATATATTTT. It translates to CASSLLPGSGNTIYF.

V and J are TRBV19 and TRBJ1-5, with 10 positions matching TRBD1. CDR1 and CDR2 from the germline V gene are LNHDA and SQIVND (reference sequence). V dropped 5 bases and J dropped 2; count of bases not matched to a gene: 6. The CDR3 is made up of 16 amino acids. The CDR3 loop is CASSATGTGGNQPQHF. In DNA, the CDR3 is TGTGCCAGTAGTGCCACCGGGACAGGGGGCAATCAGCCCCAGCATTTT.

This chain links TRBV4-1 with TRBJ1-2; 7 bases are shared with TRBD1. Losses at the gene ends were 0 bases for V and 3 bases for J; bases not matched to a gene: 7. CDR1 and CDR2 from the germline V gene are MGHRA and YSYEKL. The CDR3 extends over 16 amino acids. The CDR3 loop is CASSQDGAGGYYGYTF. The DNA for the CDR3 is TGCGCCAGCAGCCAAGATGGGGCAGGGGGTTACTATGGCTACACCTTC.

This sequence joins TRBV10-1 and TRBJ2-7; TRBD1 matches at 8 bases. The germline CDR1 and CDR2 sequences are WNHNN and SYGVQD (reference sequence). This CDR3 is 14 amino acids long. Trimming at V came to 6 bases and at J to 2 bases, leaving 6 bases not matched to a gene. The CDR3 reads CASRDLGQAYEQYF. The CDR3 bases are TGCGCCAGCAGAGACCTGGGACAGGCCTACGAGCAGTACTTC.

The chain employs TRBV9 and TRBJ2-7; 8 nucleotides line up with TRBD1. The germline V gene encodes CDR1 SGDLS and CDR2 YYNGEE. V lost 4 bases and J lost 2; bases outside the gene matches: 5. The CDR3 spans 14 residues. CDR3 sequence (DNA): TGTGCCAGCAGCCCGGGACAGGTCACCTACGAGCAGTACTTC. Translating it yields CASSPGQVTYEQYF. The full variable domain, its missing parts supplied by reference TRBV9 and TRBJ2-7, is DSGVTQTPKHLITATGQRVTLRCSPRSGDLSVYWYQQSLDQGLQFLIQYYNGEERAKGNILERFSAQQFPDLHSELNLSSLELGDSALYFCASSPGQVTYEQYFGPGTRLTVT.

This clone was picked up a small number of times. This chain links TRBV5-5 with TRBJ1-4; 7 bases agree with TRBD1. CDR1 and CDR2 from the germline V gene are SGHKS and YYEKEE (reference sequence). CDR3 length: 14 residues. V shed 4 bases, J shed 3 bases, and the junction held 3 bases outside the gene matches. The DNA for the CDR3 is TGTGCCAGCAGCCAGACAGGGTCTAATGAAAAACTGTTTTTT. This translates into CASSQTGSNEKLFF.

This clone turned up a few times. This chain joins TRBV2 and TRBJ1-4, with a possible D match to TRBD1 (6 bases). The CDR3 runs 14 residues. The V end lost 1 base, the J end lost 7 bases, and 10 bases lay between the germline ends. Per germline, CDR1 SNHLY and CDR2 FYNNEI. CDR3 protein: CASSEVGAREKLFF. The CDR3 region has the DNA TGTGCCAGCAGTGAAGTGGGGGCTCGTGAAAAACTGTTTTTT.

This clone was counted only a few times. The chain links TRBV4-1 to TRBJ1-5; D ambiguous. Germline values: CDR1 MGHRA, CDR2 YSYEKL. CDR3 length: 16 amino acids. The V gene lost 2 bases and the J gene lost 0 bases, with 11 bases spanning the gap. For the CDR3, the DNA is TGCGCCAGCAGCCAATTCGGTCATAATAGCAATCAGCCCCAGCATTTT. Its protein is CASSQFGHNSNQPQHF.